A single sample is the source of the 24 T cell receptor beta chains below, sequenced in a study of T cells expressing NK-cell markers. TCRdb re-called the 5' RACE reads; one entry per CDR3 protein, DNA not given. The sample includes some 600,000 distinct CDR3 sequences. Input material: blood T cells: a sorted CD56 or NKG2C T cell subset, CD4+ or CD8+ T cells, or bulk PBMC T cells (not recorded which). These receptors all come from a man between 18 and 35 years old in good health.

The V gene is TRBV24-1, the J gene TRBJ1-5; TCRdb's D call, TRBD1, is unchecked because there is no DNA. This CDR3 comprises 14 residues. Germline-derived CDR1 and CDR2 are KGHDR and SFDVKD. The CDR3 sequence is CATSEGHKNQPQHF.

This rearrangement joins TRBV18 to TRBJ2-1; TCRdb's D call of TRBD1 is untestable without DNA. Germline CDR1 reads KGHSH; CDR2 reads LQKENI. This CDR3 comprises 15 residues. CDR3 in amino acids: CASSPRRQGEIGQFF.

The chain links TRBV20-1 to TRBJ2-7; with no DNA, the TCRdb D assignment of TRBD2 cannot be verified. CDR3 length: 13 residues. Germline V gives CDR1 DFQATT, CDR2 SNEGSKA (reference sequence). The CDR3 sequence: CSAAGSRNYEQYF.

The chain uses TRBV7-9 and TRBJ2-7. Germline values: CDR1 SEHNR, CDR2 FQNEAQ (reference sequence). This CDR3 spans 13 amino acids. This CDR3 reads CASSPEISYEQYF.

The gene calls are TRBV12-3 or TRBV12-4 and TRBJ1-2. This CDR3 has 14 amino acids. CDR3 amino acids: CASTLGLINYGYTF.

This chain connects TRBV12-3 or TRBV12-4 to TRBJ2-5. The CDR3 is 16 amino acids. CDR3 sequence: CASTSRTLEIQETQYF.

V gene TRBV27 combines with J gene TRBJ2-1; TCRdb names TRBD2, which stays unverified in the absence of DNA. Looked up from germline, CDR1 is MNHEY and CDR2 is SMNVEV (reference sequence). The CDR3 is made up of 14 amino acids. The CDR3 loop is CASIGLAGGNEQFF.

J is TRBJ2-1 and V is TRBV14; TCRdb's D call of TRBD2 is untestable without DNA. Germline CDR1 and CDR2: SGHDN and FVKESK. The CDR3 is 15 residues long. The CDR3 sequence is CASSQILASNNEQFF.

The J gene is TRBJ2-7, the V gene TRBV7-3; without DNA, the TCRdb call of TRBD1 cannot be checked. This CDR3 contains 13 residues. Germline V gene lookup returns CDR1 SGHTA and CDR2 FQGTGA. The CDR3 protein is CASSLGAGNEQYF.

This sequence joins TRBV20-1 and TRBJ2-7; TCRdb's D gene call, TRBD2, goes unchecked for lack of DNA. Germline CDR1 DFQATT, CDR2 SNEGSKA (reference sequence). The CDR3 has 14 residues. CDR3: CSAGVSSGFYEQYF.

The chain links TRBV30 to TRBJ2-2; TCRdb indicates TRBD2, and absent DNA this call remains unverified. The germline gives CDR1 GTSNPN, CDR2 SVGIG (reference sequence). This CDR3 spans 14 amino acids. Here the CDR3 reads CAWSSGMNTGELFF.

J is TRBJ2-1 and V is TRBV5-1. The CDR3 consists of 15 residues. CDR1 is SGHRS and CDR2 is YFSETQ in the germline V gene. CDR3 loop: CASSLGRPVPNEQFF.

The rearrangement uses TRBV20-1 and TRBJ2-1; TCRdb proposes TRBD2, but this gene call is untestable without DNA. CDR1 and CDR2 (germline): DFQATT, SNEGSKA (reference sequence). This CDR3 contains 16 residues. The CDR3 sequence is CSARDFAGLAGSEEFF.

The chain carries TRBV24-1 and TRBJ2-1; no DNA is available, so the TRBD2 call from TCRdb remains unchecked. CDR3 size: 15 residues. Germline CDR1 reads KGHDR; CDR2 reads SFDVKD. This chain's CDR3 is CATSDLPGTSNEQFF.

This chain joins TRBV12-3 or TRBV12-4 and TRBJ1-1. The CDR3 is made up of 17 amino acids. CDR3 loop: CASSLLGQGQMNTEAFF.

The rearrangement joins TRBV3-1 to TRBJ1-4. CDR1 LGHDT and CDR2 YNNKEL come from the germline V gene (reference sequence). This CDR3 contains 16 residues. The CDR3: CASSPSAGTTNEKLFF.

The gene calls are TRBV20-1 and TRBJ2-7; TCRdb names TRBD1, which stays unverified in the absence of DNA. Germline V gives CDR1 DFQATT, CDR2 SNEGSKA (reference sequence). The CDR3 loop spans 11 amino acids. CDR3 amino acids: CSVTGASEQYF.

CDR3 sequence: CASSLGRGQNTEAFF. The chain uses TRBV7-9 and TRBJ1-1; TCRdb outputs TRBD1, but without DNA this stays unchecked. There are 15 residues in the CDR3. The V gene's germline CDR1 is SEHNR and CDR2 FQNEAQ (reference sequence).

The J gene is TRBJ2-1, the V gene TRBV20-1; TCRdb's D gene call, TRBD2, goes unchecked for lack of DNA. Germline V CDR1 and CDR2: DFQATT, SNEGSKA (reference sequence). CDR3 length: 15 residues. CDR3 residues: CSASMLTSGGNEQFF.

The J gene is TRBJ1-1, the V gene TRBV7-8; TCRdb outputs TRBD1, but without DNA this stays unchecked. CDR1 is SGHVS, CDR2 FQNEAQ, per germline. The CDR3 is 15 residues long. The CDR3 protein is CASSFSGQGRTEAFF.

The chain has TRBV11-2 and TRBJ2-5. The CDR3 is 14 amino acids. From germline, CDR1 is SGHAT and CDR2 FQNNGV. CDR3 residues: CASKGFFRQETQYF.

The chain is built from TRBV14 and TRBJ2-4; with no DNA, the TCRdb D assignment of TRBD1 cannot be verified. CDR1 SGHDN and CDR2 FVKESK come from the germline V gene. The CDR3 runs 13 residues. This chain's CDR3 is CASSQGQGDIQYF.

The chain uses TRBV27 and TRBJ1-5. There are 18 residues in the CDR3. Germline values: CDR1 MNHEY, CDR2 SMNVEV (reference sequence). This chain's CDR3 is CASSFVSGGGYSNQPQHF.

This chain uses TRBV10-3 with TRBJ2-7. The CDR3 is 14 residues long. In germline, CDR1 is ENHRY, CDR2 SYGVKD. The CDR3 region is CAISERTAAYEQYF.